The clone carrying this T cell receptor beta chain showed up many times. What it binds is not known. TCRdb analysed the reads with MiXCR anew, one entry per CDR3 protein. The data contain about 360,000 distinct CDR3 sequences, roughly 18% of them singletons. The sample comes from a study of T cell repertoires in cytomegalovirus infection. Background on the study: From public TCR beta signatures came an indication of both CMV infection and matching HLA type.

The CDR3 extends over 13 amino acids. The V gene's germline CDR1 is SGHVS and CDR2 FNYEAQ. V was pared by 5 bases and J by 11 bases, with 16 bases between. Study findings and constraints: Dominant in the ex vivo response were TCR beta clonotypes restricted by HLA-C and specific for CMV. Carriers of CMV plus the relevant HLA were identified by cumulative public TCR beta family frequency.

The TCR comes from a human donor in good health (CMV status not recorded). Some clones in this sample may be carry-over from other donors' samples. This chain links TRBV7-6 with TRBJ2-1, with a weak D call TRBD2 (7 bases). The sequencing input was PBMCs. CDR3 coding DNA: TGTGCCAGCAGCCCCTTTCCGGGGGGCCAGCAGTTCTTC. As protein: CASSPFPGGQQFF.